The present TCR beta chain was sequenced within a study of cytomegalovirus exposure and HLA in healthy donors (dated by TCRdb to 2016 to 2017). About the investigation overall: An earlier analysis of approximately 550 of the donors reported approximately 290 Gb of sequence data and 100 million to 130 million unique TCR beta sequences from about 200 million T cells. Typing coverage differed by locus: A, B, C, DRB1 and DQB1 were typed in roughly 629-630 donors, DQA1 in about 500, DPA1 in some 610, and DPB1 in 450 to 490. Several DR-DQ haplotypes were handled as single units for association and clustering because linkage in the cohort was strong. Using immunosequencing, the study profiled T cell repertoires from fewer than 700 subjects and related those repertoires to cytomegalovirus serostatus. To decide whether each TCR beta V gene segment behaved as functional or pseudogenic, an earlier analysis of some 580 of the donors relied on high-throughput TCR beta sequencing. Of the approximately 370 genotyped donors, 80% to 90% were placed in the genetic ancestry cluster associated with self-reported Caucasian donors. Rather than using new phenotypic data, the later analysis identified candidate immune exposures from TCR beta sequences and from how often those sequences occurred across donors. All discovery cohort repertoires had been generated on a single sequencing platform. A later genetic analysis took genome-wide SNP genotypes for about three fifths of the 666 donors and used that subset as a discovery cohort. An early release that covered about 640 HLA-typed donors contained about 290 gigabases of sequencing data and 70 million to 100 million unique TCR sequences. Donor age, sex, ethnicity and CMV serostatus were collected together with the repertoire data. The study aimed to test whether signatures of past pathogen exposure could be identified by cataloging public T cell receptors. A later analysis re-analyzed previously published TCR beta repertoires from 550 to 700 donors and added high-resolution HLA genotyping to study TCR occurrence patterns. The study combined high-throughput TCR immunosequencing, statistical association of individual TCRs with disease status, and machine learning to predict cytomegalovirus infection status. Both class I and class II loci were covered by HLA typing, at four-digit resolution. Among almost 400 genotyped donors of the cohort, an average of around 240,000 unique TCR beta nucleotide sequences were sequenced per donor, approximately 20% of them non-productive. Along with the 666-subject first cohort, a separate validation cohort of roughly 110 different subjects was used. Here is what the overall study found, with its caveats: A further reported finding was that TCR beta sequences accurately predicted the HLA-A and HLA-B alleles for most subjects in the first cohort. In a later analysis, the rate of TCR association differed among HLA loci, with DRB1 alleles having the most associated TCRs and HLA-C alleles having the fewest. CMV serostatus was the only immune exposure information available for the cohort. Linkage disequilibrium might explain the correlated functional status among segregating V segments, but an unknown experimental factor could not be excluded. A few of the identified cytomegalovirus-associated TCR beta chains were confirmed in vitro to be specific for cytomegalovirus antigens. A cluster of highly shared sequence variants was judged likely to represent a technical artifact of the sequencing pipeline. Several of the top co-occurrence clusters appeared to be linked to parvovirus B19, influenza, CMV and Epstein-Barr virus, according to a later analysis. The study listed 164 TCR beta chains as associated with cytomegalovirus. Some IMGT-functional V segments, including TRBV6-2 and TRBV6-3, could not be told apart with the 87-base-pair reads, so those segments were excluded. Most CMV-associated TCR beta chains appeared to be HLA-restricted in a later analysis, and the HLA associations seemed to be driven largely by CMV exposure. Because HLA typing was missing for some donors at each locus, association tests included only the typed subset. The presence/absence analyses assumed that sequencing depth was roughly uniform across donors, and that assumption may not be true. A later genetic analysis reported fewer N-insertions in productive TCRs among donors in an Asian-associated ancestry cluster than the 666-donor mean. In an earlier analysis of about 600 of the donors, most TCR beta V segments appeared in productive rearrangements about 87% or about 30% of the time, broadly matching IMGT annotations. Strong co-occurrence of HLA alleles, especially DR and DQ, made assigning TCR associations to individual alleles difficult. While some public TCRs were present in many individuals, most TCR sequences turned up only very rarely across donors. Only TCR beta chains were sequenced in this cohort, and the absence of alpha or paired-chain data limited detectable features. Because counts were too low, about 18 rarely observed V segments, including chromosome 9 orphons, were excluded from the earlier analysis of under 650 of the donors. V-gene and J-gene trimming of TCR beta chains was associated with a missense DCLRE1C variant in a later genetic analysis, and the association was replicated in an independent cohort. In a later analysis, HLA-associated TCR beta chains showed more clonal expansion and lower generation probabilities than non-associated chains that were equally common. The classifier was reported to diagnose cytomegalovirus status with high specificity and sensitivity in both the original and validation cohorts. The authors suggested that the approach could potentially be extended to other disease states and immunological phenotypes. At a false discovery rate of 0.05, a later analysis linked about 16,000 TCR beta sequences to specific HLA alleles.

Worth noting for this clone: Its antigen remains undetermined. No much larger clone exists at a distance of one base, and base qualities are not known.

For CDR1 and CDR2, the germline V gene lists SNHLY and FYNNEI. From the cysteine through the phenylalanine, the CDR3 covers 13 amino acids. Only CDR3 DNA is held: 39 bases, read in frame from base 1. At the junction V is shortened by 7 bases and J by 4 bases, with 10 bases in between. Library preparation used the immunoSEQ multiplex PCR assay. For the multiplex PCR, a mixture combining 60 forward primers for TCR Vbeta segments and 13 reverse primers for TCR Jbeta segments was used. A multiplex PCR assay on genomic DNA amplified the CDR3 region of rearranged TCR beta genes. On the Illumina HiSeq System, the amplified TCR beta libraries were sequenced as 87-base-pair reads. Per the authors' processing: A later analysis counted some 80 million unique TCR beta chains across the 650 to 700 repertoires, and some 11 million of these chains were shared by at least two donors. To remove PCR and sequencing errors, raw reads were error-corrected and collapsed into unique sequences using a nearest-neighbor algorithm that merged closely related sequences. V, D and J gene segments were assigned by aligning CDR3 sequences to IMGT reference sequences. For a sequence to be retained, at least a six-nucleotide match to both a V gene segment and a J gene segment was required. A rearrangement counted as productive if the CDR3 had no stop codons and remained in frame with V and J, and every other rearrangement counted as non-productive. CDR3 was defined by IMGT convention, running from the second conserved V-encoded cysteine to the conserved J-encoded phenylalanine. The earlier analysis of roughly 590 of the donors excluded sequences that lacked an unambiguous match to a single V gene segment. In an earlier analysis of several hundred of the donors, a V segment was called functional when productive rearrangements were above 56.7%, and segregating when the standard deviation between donors exceeded 5%. A statistical classification framework was developed to diagnose cytomegalovirus status using the catalog of TCR beta chain sequences. A later analysis assigned V and J genes by comparing TCR nucleotide sequences with IMGT/GENE-DB human TR gene sequences. The TCRdist pipeline was used in a later analysis to assign CDR3 sequences and most-parsimonious VDJ recombination scenarios. In a later analysis, each TCR beta chain was defined by its CDR3 amino acid sequence together with its V-gene family, and reads lacking a unique V-gene family were excluded. In a later analysis, fewer than 650 highly shared, low-generation-probability nucleotide sequences were removed to address suspected cross-contamination and a sequencing artifact. In a later analysis, a clonal expansion index for each public chain was calculated from normalized within-repertoire ranks of inferred template counts. Generation probabilities in a later analysis came from a VDJ recombination model fitted to out-of-frame rearrangements, and those results were checked against IGoR. Hypergeometric tests were used in a later analysis to score TCR-TCR, TCR-HLA and TCR-CMV co-occurrence, with a repertoire-size bias correction applied to the TCR pairs. False discovery rates were estimated in a later analysis by permuting HLA or CMV assignments 20 times. In a later analysis, co-occurring TCRs were grouped with DBSCAN, and TCRdist sequence similarity was added when clustering was performed within HLA-allele-positive subsets. For co-occurrence clustering, repertoires with fewer than 30,000 or more than 120,000 public chains were excluded, along with five repertoires with anomalous nucleotide sharing. Held by TCRdb, this immuneACCESS table contains in-frame sequences only and omits some clones. Under half of the omission traces to an unresolved V gene where checked; the cause of the rest is unknown. D and trimming come from the DNA, and the V and J calls and clone size come from that table. This sample comprises 50,000 to 60,000 clones, approximately 73% of them detected only once. Together, the top ten hold around 3.1% of the sample.

The cohort comprised some 730 healthy bone marrow donors. At the time of sampling, all cohort members were nominally healthy, though unrecorded immune exposures were likely present. The donor was CMV seronegative and belonged to the group of 350 or so seronegative cohort members. A peripheral blood sample was provided by each donor, and peripheral blood mononuclear cells were used for TCR beta sequencing. The Qiagen DNeasy Blood Extraction Kit was used to extract genomic DNA from the blood cell samples. Recombination connected TRBV2 to TRBJ1-4; too little of a D gene remains to name it. The source material was PBMCs. The receptor was derived from a man younger than 35 in good health and CMV-seronegative. The nucleotides read TGTGCCAGCATAGCAAGTCGTAATGAAAAACTGTTTTTT. The encoded protein is CASIASRNEKLFF.